This T cell receptor beta chain stems from a study of T cells after yellow fever vaccination. Looking at the study overall: With SMART-Seq v4 Ultra Low Input, the fractions containing low cell numbers were prepared. General observations from the study: Sorted repertoires could include abundant contaminating clonotypes from bulk cells. In post-booster samples, most primary-vaccination clones reappeared (approximately 96% CD4, over 70% CD8).

With 3 bases removed from V and 2 bases from J, the gap between germline ends came to 6 bases. Germline V gives CDR1 KGHSH, CDR2 LQKENI. The CDR3 has 13 residues. This clonotype showed up many times. Its antigen is not identified. MiXCR, run by TCRdb on the 5' RACE reads, gives a single entry per CDR3 protein. The profile shows under 700,000 distinct CDR3 sequences, less than 20% of them singletons. The chain links TRBV18 to TRBJ2-3; D gene ambiguous. The clonotype was recovered from a young man who received the YFV17D yellow fever vaccine. Material: PBMCs, obtained more than 4 days after the first yellow fever vaccination. The CDR3 reads CASSPRTTDTQYF. CDR3 coding DNA: TGTGCCAGCTCACCGCGGACCACAGATACGCAGTATTTT. Full variable domain (rest looked up from reference TRBV18 and TRBJ2-3): NAGVMQNPRHLVRRRGQEARLRCSPMKGHSHVYWYRQLPEEGLKFMVYLQKENIIDESGMPKERFSAEFPKEGPSILRIQQVVRGDSAAYFCASSPRTTDTQYFGPGTRLTVL.